What follows are 4 T cell receptor beta chains derived from one specimen sequenced in a study of OX40 agonist ivuxolimab in advanced cancers. Profiled with immunoSEQ multiplex PCR; TCRdb holds only in-frame clones, not every one. The profile shows over 65,000 clones, about nine tenths of them singletons. Sequencing was performed on CD4+ or CD8+ T cells sorted from blood, taken in a trial of the OX40 agonist ivuxolimab. The receptors stem from an adult with an advanced solid tumor such as melanoma, head and neck, liver or kidney cancer.

The chain links TRBV5-1 to TRBJ2-7; 10 bases are shared with TRBD2. The length of the CDR3 is 14 residues. CDR1 is SGHRS, CDR2 YFSETQ, per germline. Losses at the gene ends were 1 base for V and 7 bases for J; bases not matched to a gene: 5. In DNA, the CDR3 is TGCGCCAGCAGCTTGTACCTAGCGGGGGTAGAGCAGTACTTC. Protein product: CASSLYLAGVEQYF.

J is TRBJ2-1 and V is TRBV9, with D perhaps TRBD2 (5 bases). The CDR3 extends over 17 amino acids. Trimming stripped 4 bases from V and 5 bases from J, with 22 bases between. Germline V gene data show CDR1 as SGDLS and CDR2 as YYNGEE. CDR3 protein: CASSPHEGYGLHNEQFF. DNA for the CDR3: TGTGCCAGCAGCCCCCATGAGGGTTACGGATTGCACAATGAGCAGTTCTTC.

Comments on this clone: The germline gene is not matched at one end of the junction; a read error may be the cause. The chain combines TRBV20-1 with TRBJ2-7; 7 nucleotides match TRBD1. In germline, CDR1 is DFQATT, CDR2 SNEGSKA (reference sequence). This CDR3 contains 10 residues. CDR3 nucleotide sequence: TGCAGTACTAGTAGGACAGGTCAGTACTTC. Translated: CSTSRTGQYF.

The chain links TRBV28 to TRBJ1-1; D ambiguous. Per germline, CDR1 MDHEN and CDR2 SYDVKM. The CDR3 is 12 amino acids. The ends were cut back, 8 bases at V and 4 bases at J, with 11 bases in the middle. The CDR3 protein is CASRRPGTEAFF. CDR3 nucleotide sequence: TGTGCCAGCCGCCGACCGGGCACTGAAGCTTTCTTT.